These 26 T cell receptor beta chains were sequenced from one sample in a study of response to subunit inactivated influenza vaccine. TCRdb used MiXCR to reprocess the RT-PCR reads, holding one entry per CDR3 protein. The profile shows approximately 700,000 distinct CDR3 sequences, 14% of them singletons. The sequencing here drew on PBMCs from blood, taken around 14 days before vaccination. The receptors come from a man between 50 and 59 years old who received an inactivated influenza vaccine.

This clonotype has only a few counts. The chain carries TRBV30 and TRBJ1-6; 8 bases match TRBD1. Losses at the gene ends were 1 base for V and 9 bases for J; bases not matched to a gene: 8. The CDR3 covers 15 residues. Germline values: CDR1 GTSNPN, CDR2 SVGIG (reference sequence). Here the CDR3 reads CAWSAGTGMGSPLHF. CDR3 coding DNA: TGTGCCTGGAGTGCCGGGACAGGAATGGGTTCACCCCTCCACTTT.

This clonotype was found a few times. The V gene is TRBV7-6, the J gene TRBJ2-3; D is perhaps TRBD1 or TRBD2 (5 bases each). CDR3 length: 15 amino acids. Deletions cut 1 base from V and 10 bases from J, with 18 bases between. Germline CDR1 is SGHVS and CDR2 is FNYEAQ. CDR3 sequence: CASSLGTGTSAPQYF. DNA for the CDR3: TGTGCCAGCAGCTTAGGTACCGGGACCTCGGCCCCGCAGTATTTT.

In its sample, this clonotype was seen a few times. This chain connects TRBV20-1 to TRBJ2-7; 10 bases map to TRBD2. The V gene's germline CDR1 is DFQATT and CDR2 SNEGSKA (reference sequence). With 4 bases clipped from V and 5 bases from J, the junction kept 8 bases outside the gene matches. CDR3 length equals 14 residues. CDR3 amino acids: CSATRSGRAHEQYF. The CDR3 DNA sequence: TGCAGTGCTACCCGAAGCGGGAGGGCCCACGAGCAGTACTTC.

The CDR3, as DNA: TGTGCCAGCAGCTTAGCTGGGGTCTGGCGGCAGAACACTGAAGCTTTCTTT. As protein: CASSLAGVWRQNTEAFF. The V and J genes are TRBV7-2 and TRBJ1-1; no firm D call. Germline V lookup: CDR1 SGHTA, CDR2 FQGNSA. V was trimmed by 0 bases and J by 1 base, leaving 15 bases between them. The CDR3 is 17 amino acids. Using reference TRBV7-2 and TRBJ1-1 for the parts outside the CDR3, the full variable domain is GAGVSQSPSNKVTEKGKDVELRCDPISGHTALYWYRQSLGQGLEFLIYFQGNSAPDKSGLPSDRFSAERTGGSVSTLTIQRTQQEDSAVYLCASSLAGVWRQNTEAFFGQGTRLTVV.

The genes are TRBV20-1 and TRBJ2-5, with TRBD1 identical over 8 bases. The CDR3 covers 14 residues. Trimming at V came to 4 bases and at J to 5 bases, leaving 9 bases not matched to a gene. CDR1 DFQATT and CDR2 SNEGSKA come from the germline V gene (reference sequence). DNA of the CDR3: TGCAGTGCTATTCGGACAGGGAAAGGGGAGACCCAGTACTTC. It codes for CSAIRTGKGETQYF.

This clonotype was observed a handful of times. This chain joins TRBV9 and TRBJ2-3, with D possibly being TRBD2 (7 bases). The CDR3 runs to 15 residues. Germline V CDR1 and CDR2: SGDLS, YYNGEE. V was trimmed by 6 bases and J by 4 bases, leaving 18 bases between them. CDR3 sequence (DNA): TGTGCCAGCACCGTGGGGGGGGGCCAGGCAGATACGCAGTATTTT. Translation gives CASTVGGGQADTQYF.

V usage is TRBV11-2 and J usage is TRBJ2-7; 15 positions agree with TRBD2. Trimming took 4 bases from V and 12 from J; bases not matched to a gene: 10. Per germline, CDR1 SGHAT and CDR2 FQNNGV. The CDR3 sequence is 15 residues long. In DNA, the CDR3 is TGTGCCAGCAGCTCCATAAGGACTAGCGGGAGGGCCGCGTACTTC. Residues: CASSSIRTSGRAAYF.

V and J are TRBV30 and TRBJ2-3; 10 positions match TRBD1. The CDR3 totals 14 residues. Unmatched junction bases numbered 6, after V lost 5 bases and J lost 4 bases. CDR1 is GTSNPN, CDR2 SVGIG, per germline (reference sequence). This CDR3 is CAWSTGQGPDTQYF. CDR3 DNA: TGTGCCTGGTCGACGGGACAGGGGCCAGATACGCAGTATTTT. The full variable domain, its missing parts supplied by reference TRBV30 and TRBJ2-3, is SQTIHQWPATLVQPVGSPLSLECTVEGTSNPNLYWYRQAAGRGLQLLFYSVGIGQISSEVPQNLSASRPQDRQFILSSKKLLLSDSGFYLCAWSTGQGPDTQYFGPGTRLTVL.

There are many counts of this clonotype. The chain recombines TRBV12-3 or TRBV12-4 with TRBJ1-1, with TRBD1 identical over 7 bases. The CDR3 spans 13 residues. The J segment lost 7 bases and the V segment lost 2 bases, leaving 4 bases of the junction unmatched. The DNA of the CDR3 is TGTGCCAGCAGTTTAAGGGGGCCCGGTGAAGCTTTCTTT. It encodes CASSLRGPGEAFF.

This clonotype occurred once. The gene calls are TRBV30 and TRBJ2-3; D is unclear. The CDR3 runs 13 residues. V lost 0 bases and J 4 bases, leaving 8 bases between the germline ends. Germline-derived CDR1 and CDR2 are GTSNPN and SVGIG (reference sequence). The CDR3 reads CAWSVGSADTQYF. The DNA for the CDR3 is TGTGCCTGGAGTGTTGGCAGTGCAGATACGCAGTATTTT. The complete variable domain, with remaining parts taken from reference TRBV30 and TRBJ2-3, reads SQTIHQWPATLVQPVGSPLSLECTVEGTSNPNLYWYRQAAGRGLQLLFYSVGIGQISSEVPQNLSASRPQDRQFILSSKKLLLSDSGFYLCAWSVGSADTQYFGPGTRLTVL.

This clonotype was observed a few times. The V call is TRBV29-1, the J call TRBJ2-2; D ambiguous. The CDR3 has 13 amino acids. The ends were cut back, 3 bases at V and 0 bases at J, with 5 bases in the middle. The V gene's germline CDR1 is SQVTM and CDR2 ANQGSEA. CDR3 sequence: CSVDMTNTGELFF. As DNA, the CDR3 is TGCAGCGTTGACATGACGAACACCGGGGAGCTGTTTTTT.

The CDR3: CASSSTGESQPQHF. The CDR3 DNA reads TGTGCCAGCAGCTCGACAGGGGAAAGTCAGCCCCAGCATTTT. The gene calls are TRBV5-6 and TRBJ1-5; 8 nucleotides agree with TRBD1. The CDR3 covers 14 residues. Germline CDR1 is SGHDT and CDR2 is YYEEEE. The junction had 5 bases not matched to a gene; V was cut back by 3 bases and J by 6 bases.

This clonotype has only a few counts. The rearrangement uses TRBV7-8 and TRBJ1-4, with a tentative D call TRBD1 (5 bases). This CDR3 is 14 amino acids long. V lost 1 base, J lost 10 bases, and 13 bases lay in between. Germline V gene sequence: CDR1 SGHVS, CDR2 FQNEAQ. The CDR3 coding sequence is TGTGCCAGCAGCTTAGGGACCCCTGGGGGAAAACTGTTTTTT. This sequence encodes CASSLGTPGGKLFF.

The table lists this clonotype with a few counts. The chain employs TRBV12-3 or TRBV12-4 and TRBJ2-7; 11 bases are shared with TRBD1. J was trimmed by 3 bases and V by 3 bases; bases with no gene match: 4. The CDR3 runs 15 residues. In nucleotides, the CDR3 is TGTGCCAGCAGTTTCGGGACAGGGGGAGGCTACGAGCAGTACTTC. Translation gives CASSFGTGGGYEQYF.

This clonotype was detected many times. The CDR3 DNA reads TGTGCCAGCAGTTTAGCAAGGGGACAGGGTCCAGAGACCCAGTACTTC. This sequence encodes CASSLARGQGPETQYF. The chain carries TRBV12-3 or TRBV12-4 and TRBJ2-5; 9 bases are a match to TRBD1. Trimming at V came to 0 bases and at J to 4 bases, leaving 6 bases not matched to a gene. CDR3 length: 16 residues.

This clonotype has just a few counts. The rearrangement links TRBV5-4 to TRBJ2-3; TRBD2 matches at 11 bases. The CDR3 loop spans 16 amino acids. Per the germline V gene, CDR1 is SGHNT and CDR2 is YYREEE (reference sequence). The V and J ends lost 1 base and 2 bases, in that order; junction bases with no gene match: 3. CDR3 sequence reads: CASSLTSGGATDTQYF. CDR3 bases: TGTGCCAGCAGCTTGACTAGCGGGGGCGCCACAGATACGCAGTATTTT.

The chain joins TRBV7-9 to TRBJ2-3; 11 positions agree with TRBD2. The CDR3 has 16 residues. The V segment lost 3 bases and the J segment 3 bases; nucleotides outside the gene matches: 5. CDR1 is SEHNR, CDR2 FQNEAQ, per germline (reference sequence). The chain's CDR3 is CASSFSGGAGTDTQYF. CDR3 sequence (DNA): TGTGCCAGCAGCTTTAGCGGGGGGGCCGGGACAGATACGCAGTATTTT.

The chain combines TRBV5-1 with TRBJ2-3; 15 nucleotides align to TRBD2. CDR1 SGHRS and CDR2 YFSETQ come from the germline V gene. V was pared by 0 bases and J by 5 bases, with 4 bases of the junction left unmatched. The CDR3 is 17 amino acids. Here the CDR3 DNA reads TGCGCCAGCAGCTTGGGGACTAGCGGGGGGGCCCTAGATACGCAGTATTTT. Translation: CASSLGTSGGALDTQYF.

This chain links TRBV29-1 with TRBJ1-1; D gene uncertain. This CDR3 is built from 13 residues. CDR1 SQVTM and CDR2 ANQGSEA come from the germline V gene. The V and J ends lost 8 bases and 1 base respectively, with 14 bases between them. The CDR3 DNA is TGCAGCTCCGCTCCCTTCAGGAACACTGAAGCTTTCTTT. This gives the protein CSSAPFRNTEAFF. The full variable domain, rest sourced from reference TRBV29-1 and TRBJ1-1, is SAVISQKPSRDICQRGTSLTIQCQVDSQVTMMFWYRQQPGQSLTLIATANQGSEATYESGFVIDKFPISRPNLTFSTLTVSNMSPEDSSIYLCSSAPFRNTEAFFGQGTRLTVV.

The chain links TRBV7-6 to TRBJ2-1; 7 bases map to TRBD2. V lost 1 base to trimming and J lost 3 bases; unmatched junction nucleotides: 6. The germline V gene has CDR1 SGHVS and CDR2 FNYEAQ. The CDR3 loop spans 16 amino acids. DNA for the CDR3: TGTGCCAGCAGCTTAGGGTCTAGCGGAATCTACAATGAGCAGTTCTTC. Translation: CASSLGSSGIYNEQFF.

The rearrangement uses TRBV7-3 and TRBJ2-5; the D gene could be TRBD1 or TRBD2 (5 bases each). Trimming left V 2 bases short and J 2 bases short, with 12 bases between. The V gene's germline CDR1 is SGHTA and CDR2 FQGTGA. This CDR3 spans 15 amino acids. The DNA of the CDR3 is TGTGCCAGCAGCTTAGGGGGTGGACGTCAAGAGACCCAGTACTTC. Protein sequence: CASSLGGGRQETQYF.

This clonotype has only one observation. V and J are TRBV3-1 and TRBJ2-1; 15 bases map to TRBD2. Per germline, CDR1 LGHDT and CDR2 YNNKEL (reference sequence). CDR3 length equals 18 residues. The V gene end was trimmed by 0 bases and the J gene end by 12 bases; junction bases not matched to a gene: 12. CDR3 DNA sequence: TGTGCCAGCAGCCAAGATCTGGGGACTAGCGGGGGGCCGGGAAGGCAGTTCTTC. Its protein is CASSQDLGTSGGPGRQFF.

This clonotype was recorded at least ten times. The chain has TRBV3-1 and TRBJ1-3; D unresolved. V shed 4 bases and J shed 0 bases, with 10 bases lying between them. CDR1 and CDR2 from the germline V gene are LGHDT and YNNKEL (reference sequence). This CDR3 is built from 15 residues. The CDR3 region has the DNA TGTGCCAGCAGCCCGGACTTAAGCTCTGGAAACACCATATATTTT. This codes for CASSPDLSSGNTIYF.

The sample holds a few counts of this clonotype. The V call is TRBV5-6, the J call TRBJ2-7; D assignment may be TRBD1 or TRBD2 (5 bases each). Trimming pared 0 bases from V and 6 bases from J, leaving 13 bases between. Per the germline V gene, CDR1 is SGHDT and CDR2 is YYEEEE. The CDR3 totals 14 residues. The CDR3 region is CASSLAGRELEQYF. The CDR3 DNA is TGTGCCAGCAGCTTGGCCGGCAGGGAGCTCGAGCAGTACTTC.

The V gene is TRBV19, the J gene TRBJ2-2, with D possibly matching TRBD1 (6 bases). V gave up 9 bases and J gave up 4 bases, with 21 bases separating them. Germline V CDR1 and CDR2: LNHDA, SQIVND (reference sequence). CDR3 length: 16 amino acids. CDR3 in amino acids: CASTQGFTWGTGELFF. CDR3 nucleotides: TGTGCCAGCACACAGGGCTTCACCTGGGGCACCGGGGAGCTGTTTTTT. The variable domain in full, completed from reference TRBV19 and TRBJ2-2, reads DGGITQSPKYLFRKEGQNVTLSCEQNLNHDAMYWYRQDPGQGLRLIYYSQIVNDFQKGDIAEGYSVSREKKESFPLTVTSAQKNPTAFYLCASTQGFTWGTGELFFGEGSRLTVL.

This clonotype occurred a few times. The chain is built from TRBV29-1 and TRBJ2-5; the match to TRBD2 covers 8 bases. This CDR3 spans 12 amino acids. The V segment lost 6 bases and the J segment 2 bases; nucleotides outside the gene matches: 2. CDR1 is SQVTM, CDR2 ANQGSEA, per germline. The chain's CDR3 is CSVIAGQETQYF. In nucleotides, the CDR3 is TGCAGCGTAATAGCGGGGCAAGAGACCCAGTACTTC.